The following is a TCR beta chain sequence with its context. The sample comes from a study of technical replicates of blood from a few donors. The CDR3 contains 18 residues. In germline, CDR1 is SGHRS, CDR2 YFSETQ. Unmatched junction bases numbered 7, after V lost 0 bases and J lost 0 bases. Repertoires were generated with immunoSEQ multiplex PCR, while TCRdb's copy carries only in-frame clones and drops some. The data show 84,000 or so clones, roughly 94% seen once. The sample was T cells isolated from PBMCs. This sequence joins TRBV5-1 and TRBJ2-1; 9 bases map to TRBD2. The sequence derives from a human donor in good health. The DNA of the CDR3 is TGCGCCAGCAGCTTGGAGGCGGGAGGGCCAAGCTCCTACAATGAGCAGTTCTTC. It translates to CASSLEAGGPSSYNEQFF.